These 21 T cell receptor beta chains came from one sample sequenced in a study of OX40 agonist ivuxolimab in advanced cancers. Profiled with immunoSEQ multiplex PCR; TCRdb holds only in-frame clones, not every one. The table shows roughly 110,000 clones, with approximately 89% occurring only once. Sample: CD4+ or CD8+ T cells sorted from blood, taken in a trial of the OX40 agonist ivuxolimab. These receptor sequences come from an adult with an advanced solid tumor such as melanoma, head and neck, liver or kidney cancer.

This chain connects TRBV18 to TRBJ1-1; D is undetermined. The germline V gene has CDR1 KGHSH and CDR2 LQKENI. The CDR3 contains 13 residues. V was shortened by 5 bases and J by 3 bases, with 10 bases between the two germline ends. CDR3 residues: CASSESRDTEAFF. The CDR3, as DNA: TGTGCCAGCTCAGAGTCAAGGGACACTGAAGCTTTCTTT.

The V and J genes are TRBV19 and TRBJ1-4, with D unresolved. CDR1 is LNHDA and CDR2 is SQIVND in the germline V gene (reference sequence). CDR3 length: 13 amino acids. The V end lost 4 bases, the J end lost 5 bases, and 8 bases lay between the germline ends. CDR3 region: CASSRELNEKLFF. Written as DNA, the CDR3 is TGTGCCAGTAGTAGGGAACTAAATGAAAAACTGTTTTTT. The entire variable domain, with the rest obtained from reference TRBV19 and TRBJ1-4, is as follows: DGGITQSPKYLFRKEGQNVTLSCEQNLNHDAMYWYRQDPGQGLRLIYYSQIVNDFQKGDIAEGYSVSREKKESFPLTVTSAQKNPTAFYLCASSRELNEKLFFGSGTQLSVL.

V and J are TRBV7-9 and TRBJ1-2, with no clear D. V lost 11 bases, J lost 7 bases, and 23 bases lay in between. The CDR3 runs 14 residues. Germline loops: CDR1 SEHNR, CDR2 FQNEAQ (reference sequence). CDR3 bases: TGTGCCGTGGGTTTCAACGGCGACCCCCTTGGCTACACCTTC. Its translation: CAVGFNGDPLGYTF.

The CDR3 nucleotides read TGTGCCACCAGCAGAGGAGGGTCTGGAAACACCATATATTTT. Translating gives CATSRGGSGNTIYF. The rearrangement links TRBV15 to TRBJ1-3; D remains ambiguous. Trimming stripped 1 base from V and 1 base from J, with 5 bases between. The CDR3 loop spans 14 amino acids. The V gene's germline CDR1 is LNHNV and CDR2 YYDKDF (reference sequence).

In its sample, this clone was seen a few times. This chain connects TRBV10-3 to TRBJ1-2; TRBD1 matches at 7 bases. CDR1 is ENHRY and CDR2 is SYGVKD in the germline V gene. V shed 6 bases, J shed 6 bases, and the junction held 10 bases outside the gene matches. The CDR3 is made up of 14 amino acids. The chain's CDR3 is CAIRGDSVEDGYTF. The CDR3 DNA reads TGTGCCATCAGGGGGGACAGTGTAGAAGATGGCTACACCTTC.

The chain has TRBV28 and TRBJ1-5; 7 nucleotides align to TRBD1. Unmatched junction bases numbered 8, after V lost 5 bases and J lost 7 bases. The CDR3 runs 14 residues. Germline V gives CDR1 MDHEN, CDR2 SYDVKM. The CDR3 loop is CASSPGQVWQPQHF. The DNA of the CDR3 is TGTGCCAGCAGTCCCGGACAGGTATGGCAGCCCCAGCATTTT.

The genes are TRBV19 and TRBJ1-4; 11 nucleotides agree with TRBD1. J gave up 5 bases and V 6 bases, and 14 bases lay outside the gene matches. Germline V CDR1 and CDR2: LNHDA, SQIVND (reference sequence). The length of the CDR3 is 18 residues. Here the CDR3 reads CASSGPGQGARGNEKLFF. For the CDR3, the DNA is TGTGCCAGTAGCGGGCCCGGACAGGGGGCCAGAGGGAATGAAAAACTGTTTTTT.

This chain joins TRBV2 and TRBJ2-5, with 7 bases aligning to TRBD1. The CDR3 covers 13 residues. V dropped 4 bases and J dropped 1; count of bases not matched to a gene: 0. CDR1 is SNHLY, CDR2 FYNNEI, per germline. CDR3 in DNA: TGTGCCAGCAGTGGACAGGGCCAAGAGACCCAGTACTTC. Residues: CASSGQGQETQYF.

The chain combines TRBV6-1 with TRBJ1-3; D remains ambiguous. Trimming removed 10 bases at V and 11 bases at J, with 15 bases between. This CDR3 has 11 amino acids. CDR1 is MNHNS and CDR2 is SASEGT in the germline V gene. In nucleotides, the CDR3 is TGTGCCACCAACAATTACCTCCCCATATATTTT. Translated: CATNNYLPIYF.

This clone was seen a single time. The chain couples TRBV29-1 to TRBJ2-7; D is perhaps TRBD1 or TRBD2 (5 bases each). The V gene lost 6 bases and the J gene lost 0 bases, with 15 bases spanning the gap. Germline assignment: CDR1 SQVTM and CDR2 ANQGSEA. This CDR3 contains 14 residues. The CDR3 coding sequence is TGCAGCGTGGACGGGACCTCGGGCTCCTACGAGCAGTACTTC. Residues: CSVDGTSGSYEQYF.

The CDR3 protein is CASSGTAPAEAFF. As DNA, the CDR3 is TGTGCCAGCAGCGGGACAGCTCCCGCTGAAGCTTTCTTT. The chain couples TRBV6-5 to TRBJ1-1; 7 bases align to TRBD1. V was pared by 6 bases and J by 6 bases, with 7 bases of the junction left unmatched. The CDR3 consists of 13 residues. Germline-derived CDR1 and CDR2 are MNHEY and SVGAGI.

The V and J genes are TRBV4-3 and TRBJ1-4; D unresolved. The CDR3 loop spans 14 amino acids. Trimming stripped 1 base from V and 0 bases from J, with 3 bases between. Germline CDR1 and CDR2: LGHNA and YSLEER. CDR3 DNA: TGCGCCAGCAGCCAAGCAGCAACTAATGAAAAACTGTTTTTT. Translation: CASSQAATNEKLFF.

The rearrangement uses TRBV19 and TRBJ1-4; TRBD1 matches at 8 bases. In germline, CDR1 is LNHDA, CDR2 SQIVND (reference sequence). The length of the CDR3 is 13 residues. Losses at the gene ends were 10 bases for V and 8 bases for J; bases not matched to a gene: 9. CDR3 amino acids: CATADRVGEKLFF. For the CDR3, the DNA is TGTGCCACGGCGGACAGGGTAGGGGAAAAACTGTTTTTT.

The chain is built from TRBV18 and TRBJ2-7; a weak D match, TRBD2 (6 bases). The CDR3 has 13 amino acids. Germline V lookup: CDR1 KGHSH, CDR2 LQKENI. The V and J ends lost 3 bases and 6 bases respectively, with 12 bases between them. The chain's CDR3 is CASSPVRGSEQYF. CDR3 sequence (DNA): TGTGCCAGCTCACCTGTTCGGGGGTCCGAGCAGTACTTC.

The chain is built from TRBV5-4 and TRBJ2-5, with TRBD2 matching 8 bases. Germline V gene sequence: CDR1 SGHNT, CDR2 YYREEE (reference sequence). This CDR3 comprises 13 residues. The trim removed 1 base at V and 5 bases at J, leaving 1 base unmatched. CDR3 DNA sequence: TGTGCCAGCAGCTTGAGCGGGAGTGAGACCCAGTACTTC. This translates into CASSLSGSETQYF.

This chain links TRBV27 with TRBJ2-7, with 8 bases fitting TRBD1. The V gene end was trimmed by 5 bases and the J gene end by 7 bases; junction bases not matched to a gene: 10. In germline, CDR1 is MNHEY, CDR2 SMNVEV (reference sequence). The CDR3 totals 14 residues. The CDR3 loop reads CASSPGQGLREQYF. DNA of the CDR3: TGTGCCAGCAGTCCCGGACAGGGCTTGAGGGAGCAGTACTTC.

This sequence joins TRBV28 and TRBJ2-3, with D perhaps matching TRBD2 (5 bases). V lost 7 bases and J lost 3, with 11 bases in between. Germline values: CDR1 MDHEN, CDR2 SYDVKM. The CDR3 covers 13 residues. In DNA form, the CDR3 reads TGTGCCAGCAAGGTCGCGGGTACAGATACGCAGTATTTT. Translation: CASKVAGTDTQYF. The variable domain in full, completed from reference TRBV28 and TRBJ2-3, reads DVKVTQSSRYLVKRTGEKVFLECVQDMDHENMFWYRQDPGLGLRLIYFSYDVKMKEKGDIPEGYSVSREKKERFSLILESASTNQTSMYLCASKVAGTDTQYFGPGTRLTVL.

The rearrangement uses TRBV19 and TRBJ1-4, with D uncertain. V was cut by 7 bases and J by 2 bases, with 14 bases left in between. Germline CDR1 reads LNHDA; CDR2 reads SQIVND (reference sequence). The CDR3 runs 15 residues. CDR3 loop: CASTDGLLTNEKLFF. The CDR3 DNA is TGTGCCAGTACGGACGGCCTTTTGACTAATGAAAAACTGTTTTTT. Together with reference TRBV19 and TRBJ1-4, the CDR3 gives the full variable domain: DGGITQSPKYLFRKEGQNVTLSCEQNLNHDAMYWYRQDPGQGLRLIYYSQIVNDFQKGDIAEGYSVSREKKESFPLTVTSAQKNPTAFYLCASTDGLLTNEKLFFGSGTQLSVL.

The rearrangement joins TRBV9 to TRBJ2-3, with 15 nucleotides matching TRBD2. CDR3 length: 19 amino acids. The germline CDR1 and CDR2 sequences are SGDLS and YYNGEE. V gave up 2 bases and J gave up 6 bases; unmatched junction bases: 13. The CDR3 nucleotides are TGTGCCAGCAGCGTGGGACTAGCGGGAGGTCGGGACCCTTGGGATACGCAGTATTTT. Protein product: CASSVGLAGGRDPWDTQYF.

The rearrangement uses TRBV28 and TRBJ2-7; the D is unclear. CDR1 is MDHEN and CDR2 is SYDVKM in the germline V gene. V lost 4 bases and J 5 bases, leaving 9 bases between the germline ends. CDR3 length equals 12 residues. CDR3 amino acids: CASSSSVDEQYF. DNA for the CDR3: TGTGCCAGCAGTTCCTCTGTGGACGAGCAGTACTTC.

CDR3 loop: CASSQTRGVYGYTF. CDR3 sequence (DNA): TGCGCCAGCAGCCAAACTCGGGGGGTCTATGGCTACACCTTC. This chain uses TRBV4-3 with TRBJ1-2; tentatively, D is TRBD1 (5 bases). Germline V gives CDR1 LGHNA, CDR2 YSLEER. This CDR3 has 14 residues. Trimming left V 2 bases short and J 4 bases short, with 11 bases between.